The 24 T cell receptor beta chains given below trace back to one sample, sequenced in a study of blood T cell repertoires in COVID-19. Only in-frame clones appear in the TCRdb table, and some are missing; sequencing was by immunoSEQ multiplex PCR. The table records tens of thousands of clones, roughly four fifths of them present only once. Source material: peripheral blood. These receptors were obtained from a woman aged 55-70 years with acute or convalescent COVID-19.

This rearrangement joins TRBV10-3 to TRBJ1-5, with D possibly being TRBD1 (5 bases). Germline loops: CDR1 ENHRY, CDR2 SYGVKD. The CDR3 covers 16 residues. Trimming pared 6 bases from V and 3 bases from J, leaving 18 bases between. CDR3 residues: CAISPSQGGNNQPQHF. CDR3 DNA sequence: TGTGCCATCAGCCCCTCCCAGGGCGGGAACAATCAGCCCCAGCATTTT.

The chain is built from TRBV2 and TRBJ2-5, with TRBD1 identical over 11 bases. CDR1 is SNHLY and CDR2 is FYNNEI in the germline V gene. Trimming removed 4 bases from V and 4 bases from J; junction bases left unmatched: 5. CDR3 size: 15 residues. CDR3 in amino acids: CASSGTGGFVETQYF. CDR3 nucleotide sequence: TGTGCCAGCAGTGGGACAGGGGGCTTTGTAGAGACCCAGTACTTC. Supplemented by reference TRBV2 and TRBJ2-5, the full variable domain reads EPEVTQTPSHQVTQMGQEVILRCVPISNHLYFYWYRQILGQKVEFLVSFYNNEISEKSEIFDDQFSVERPDGSNFTLKIRSTKLEDSAMYFCASSGTGGFVETQYFGPGTRLLVL.

CDR3 nucleotides: TGTGCCAGCAGCGTAGAGGGGACAGGGGCATACAATGAGCAGTTCTTC. Its translation is CASSVEGTGAYNEQFF. The chain carries TRBV9 and TRBJ2-1, with 10 bases aligning to TRBD1. CDR1 and CDR2 (germline): SGDLS, YYNGEE. CDR3 length: 16 residues. With V trimmed by 0 bases and J by 4 bases, 4 bases remained unmatched.

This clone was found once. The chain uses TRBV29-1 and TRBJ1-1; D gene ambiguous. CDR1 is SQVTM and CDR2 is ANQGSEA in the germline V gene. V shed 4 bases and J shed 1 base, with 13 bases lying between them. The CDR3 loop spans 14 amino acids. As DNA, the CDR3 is TGCAGCGTTGTACCCCCAACCGGGAACACTGAAGCTTTCTTT. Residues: CSVVPPTGNTEAFF. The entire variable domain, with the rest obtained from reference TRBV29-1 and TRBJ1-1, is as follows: SAVISQKPSRDICQRGTSLTIQCQVDSQVTMMFWYRQQPGQSLTLIATANQGSEATYESGFVIDKFPISRPNLTFSTLTVSNMSPEDSSIYLCSVVPPTGNTEAFFGQGTRLTVV.

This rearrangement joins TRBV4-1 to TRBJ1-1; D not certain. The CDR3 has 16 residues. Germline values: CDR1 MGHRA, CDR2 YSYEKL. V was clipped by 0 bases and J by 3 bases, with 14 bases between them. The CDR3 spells CASSQDRQLGHTEAFF. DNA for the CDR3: TGCGCCAGCAGCCAAGATCGGCAGCTAGGTCACACTGAAGCTTTCTTT.

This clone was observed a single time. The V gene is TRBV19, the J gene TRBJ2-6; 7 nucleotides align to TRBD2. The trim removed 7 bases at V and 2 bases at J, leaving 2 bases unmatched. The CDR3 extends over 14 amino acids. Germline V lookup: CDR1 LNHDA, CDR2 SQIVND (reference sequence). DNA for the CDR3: TGTGCCAGTACTCGGGGGGCTGGGGCCAACGTCCTGACTTTC. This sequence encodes CASTRGAGANVLTF.

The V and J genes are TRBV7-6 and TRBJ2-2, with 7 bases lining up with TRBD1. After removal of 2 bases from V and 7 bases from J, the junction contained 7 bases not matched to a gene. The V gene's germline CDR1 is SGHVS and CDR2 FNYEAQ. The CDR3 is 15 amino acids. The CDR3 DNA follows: TGTGCCAGCAGCTTAAGAGGGGGCGTTAACGGGGAGCTGTTTTTT. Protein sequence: CASSLRGGVNGELFF.

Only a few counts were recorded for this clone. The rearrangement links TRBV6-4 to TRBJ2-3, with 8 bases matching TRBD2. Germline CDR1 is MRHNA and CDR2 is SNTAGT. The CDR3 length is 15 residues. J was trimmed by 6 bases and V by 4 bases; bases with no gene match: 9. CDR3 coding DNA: TGTGCCAGCAGTGTGGGTAGCGGGGAAATGGATACGCAGTATTTT. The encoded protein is CASSVGSGEMDTQYF.

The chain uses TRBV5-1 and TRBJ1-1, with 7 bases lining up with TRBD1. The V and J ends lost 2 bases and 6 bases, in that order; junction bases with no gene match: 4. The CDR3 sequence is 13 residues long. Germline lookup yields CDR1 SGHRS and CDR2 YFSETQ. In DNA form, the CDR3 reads TGCGCCAGCAGCTTAGACAGGGTGGCTGAAGCTTTCTTT. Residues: CASSLDRVAEAFF.

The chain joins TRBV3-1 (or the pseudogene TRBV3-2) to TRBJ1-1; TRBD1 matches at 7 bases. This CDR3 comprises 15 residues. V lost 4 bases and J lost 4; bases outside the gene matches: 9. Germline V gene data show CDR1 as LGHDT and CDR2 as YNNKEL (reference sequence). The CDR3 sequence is CASSRGQALGTEAFF. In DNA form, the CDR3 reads TGTGCCAGCAGCCGAGGACAGGCTCTGGGCACTGAAGCTTTCTTT.

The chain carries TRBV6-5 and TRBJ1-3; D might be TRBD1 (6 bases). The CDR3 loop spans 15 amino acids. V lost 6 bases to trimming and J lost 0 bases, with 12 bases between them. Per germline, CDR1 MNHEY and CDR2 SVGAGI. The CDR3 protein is CASSYDRSSGNTIYF. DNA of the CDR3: TGTGCCAGCAGCTACGACAGGAGCTCTGGAAACACCATATATTTT.

The CDR3 DNA is TGTGCCAGCAGGAGGGAAATACCTGAAGCTTTCTTT. It yields the protein CASRREIPEAFF. V gene TRBV6-5 combines with J gene TRBJ1-1; D gene ambiguous. This CDR3 has 12 amino acids. Trimming left V 6 bases short and J 6 bases short, with 11 bases between. The germline gives CDR1 MNHEY, CDR2 SVGAGI.

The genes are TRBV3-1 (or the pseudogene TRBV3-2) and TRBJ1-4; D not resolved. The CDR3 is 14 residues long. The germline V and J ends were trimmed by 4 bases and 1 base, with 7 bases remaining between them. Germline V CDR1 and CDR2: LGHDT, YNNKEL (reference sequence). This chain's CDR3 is CASSPVLTNEKLFF. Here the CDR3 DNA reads TGTGCCAGCAGCCCGGTACTAACTAATGAAAAACTGTTTTTT.

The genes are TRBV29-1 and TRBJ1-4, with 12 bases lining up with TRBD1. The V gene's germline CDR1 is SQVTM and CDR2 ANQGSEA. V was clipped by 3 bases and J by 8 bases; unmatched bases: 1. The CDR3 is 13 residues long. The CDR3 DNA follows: TGCAGCGTTGAGGGGACAGGGGGCGAAAAACTGTTTTTT. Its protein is CSVEGTGGEKLFF.

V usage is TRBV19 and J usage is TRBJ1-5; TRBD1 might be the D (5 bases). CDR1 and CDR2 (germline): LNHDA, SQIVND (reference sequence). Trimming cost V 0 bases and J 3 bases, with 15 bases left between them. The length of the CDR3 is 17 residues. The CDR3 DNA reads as TGTGCCAGTAGTATAGATCACACTCCCAGGGACAATCAGCCCCAGCATTTT. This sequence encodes CASSIDHTPRDNQPQHF.

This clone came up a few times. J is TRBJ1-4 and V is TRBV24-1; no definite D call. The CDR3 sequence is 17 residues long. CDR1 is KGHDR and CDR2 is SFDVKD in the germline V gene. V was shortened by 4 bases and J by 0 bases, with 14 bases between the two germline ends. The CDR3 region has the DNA TGTGCCACCAGTGAAACCCACATTCGTGCAACTAATGAAAAACTGTTTTTT. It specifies CATSETHIRATNEKLFF.

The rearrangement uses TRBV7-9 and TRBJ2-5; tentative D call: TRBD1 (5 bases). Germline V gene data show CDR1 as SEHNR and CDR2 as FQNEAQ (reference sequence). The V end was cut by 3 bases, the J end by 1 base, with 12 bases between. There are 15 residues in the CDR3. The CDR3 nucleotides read TGTGCCAGCAGCTTGGCAACAGGTTCCCAAGAGACCCAGTACTTC. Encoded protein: CASSLATGSQETQYF.

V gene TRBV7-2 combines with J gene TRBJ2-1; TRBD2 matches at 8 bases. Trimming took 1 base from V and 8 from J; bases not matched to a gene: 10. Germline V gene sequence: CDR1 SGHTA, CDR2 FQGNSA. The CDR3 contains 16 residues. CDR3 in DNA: TGTGCCAGCAGCTTAGGTCCGGGACTAGGAATCCATGAGCAGTTCTTC. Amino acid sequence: CASSLGPGLGIHEQFF.

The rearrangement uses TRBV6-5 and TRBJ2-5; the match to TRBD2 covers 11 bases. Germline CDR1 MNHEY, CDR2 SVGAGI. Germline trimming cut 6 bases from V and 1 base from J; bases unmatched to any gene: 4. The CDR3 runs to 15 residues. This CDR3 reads CASSPLAGAQETQYF. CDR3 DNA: TGTGCCAGCAGCCCACTAGCGGGGGCCCAAGAGACCCAGTACTTC.

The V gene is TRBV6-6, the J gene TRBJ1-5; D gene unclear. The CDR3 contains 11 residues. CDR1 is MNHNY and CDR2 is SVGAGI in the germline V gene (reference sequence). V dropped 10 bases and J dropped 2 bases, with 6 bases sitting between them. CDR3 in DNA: TGTGCCACCGGGGGCAATCAGCCCCAGCATTTT. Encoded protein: CATGGNQPQHF.

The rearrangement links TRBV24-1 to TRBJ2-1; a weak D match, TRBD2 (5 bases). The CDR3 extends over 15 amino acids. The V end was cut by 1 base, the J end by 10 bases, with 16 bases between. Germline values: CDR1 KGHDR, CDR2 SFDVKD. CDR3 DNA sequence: TGTGCCACCAGTGATTTCGGCCACCCGAGAGGGGAGCAGTTCTTC. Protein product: CATSDFGHPRGEQFF.

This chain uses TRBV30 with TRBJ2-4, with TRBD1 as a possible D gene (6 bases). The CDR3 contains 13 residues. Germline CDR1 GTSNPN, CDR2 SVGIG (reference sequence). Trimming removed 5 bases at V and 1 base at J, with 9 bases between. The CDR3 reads CAWETGAKNIQYF. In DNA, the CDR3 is TGTGCCTGGGAAACAGGGGCCAAAAACATTCAGTACTTC.

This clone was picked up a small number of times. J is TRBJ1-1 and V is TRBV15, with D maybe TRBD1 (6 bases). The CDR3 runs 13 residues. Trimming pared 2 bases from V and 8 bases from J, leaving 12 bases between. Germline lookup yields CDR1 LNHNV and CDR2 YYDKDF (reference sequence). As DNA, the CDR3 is TGTGCCACCAGCAGAACGACGACAGGAGAAGCTTTCTTT. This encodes CATSRTTTGEAFF.

The CDR3 region has the DNA TGCAGTGCTAGAGGCGGAGATGAGCAGTACTTC. Protein product: CSARGGDEQYF. The chain is built from TRBV20-1 and TRBJ2-7; D is undetermined. The CDR3 is made up of 11 amino acids. V was trimmed by 1 base and J by 7 bases, leaving 8 bases between them. Germline V gives CDR1 DFQATT, CDR2 SNEGSKA (reference sequence).